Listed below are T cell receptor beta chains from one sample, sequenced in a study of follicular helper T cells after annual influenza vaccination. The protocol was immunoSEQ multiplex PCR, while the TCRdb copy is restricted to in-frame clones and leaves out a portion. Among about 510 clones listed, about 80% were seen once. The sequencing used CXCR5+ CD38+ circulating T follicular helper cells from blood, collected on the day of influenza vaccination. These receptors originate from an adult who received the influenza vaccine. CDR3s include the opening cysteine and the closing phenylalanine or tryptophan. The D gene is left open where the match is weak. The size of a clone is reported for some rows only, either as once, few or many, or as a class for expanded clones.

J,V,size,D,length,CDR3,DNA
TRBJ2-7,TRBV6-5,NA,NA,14,CASSYFSGNYEQYF,TGTGCCAGCAGTTACTTCTCAGGGAACTACGAGCAGTACTTC
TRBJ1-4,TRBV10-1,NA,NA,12,CASSEAEEKLFF,TGCGCCAGCAGTGAGGCTGAGGAAAAACTGTTTTTT
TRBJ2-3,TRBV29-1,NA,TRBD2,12,CSPRLAGDTQYF,TGCAGCCCCCGACTAGCGGGAGATACGCAGTATTTT
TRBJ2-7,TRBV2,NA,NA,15,CASSAQGGGNYEQYF,TGTGCCAGCAGTGCGCAGGGAGGGGGCAACTACGAGCAGTACTTC
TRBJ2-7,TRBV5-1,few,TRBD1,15,CASRPSGTGGREQYF,TGCGCCAGTCGCCCGTCAGGGACAGGGGGCCGTGAGCAGTACTTC
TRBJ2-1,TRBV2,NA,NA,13,CASSGRAGNEQFF,TGTGCCAGCAGTGGTCGAGCGGGTAATGAGCAGTTCTTC
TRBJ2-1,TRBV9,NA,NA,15,CASSATASSYNEQFF,TGTGCCAGCAGCGCGACAGCAAGCTCCTACAATGAGCAGTTCTTC
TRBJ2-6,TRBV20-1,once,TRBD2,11,CSGLGANVLTF,TGTAGCGGGCTTGGGGCCAACGTCCTGACTTTC
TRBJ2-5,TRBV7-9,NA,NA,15,CASSLGAGALETQYF,TGTGCCAGCAGCTTGGGAGCGGGTGCCCTGGAGACCCAGTACTTC
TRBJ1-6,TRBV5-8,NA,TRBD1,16,CASSLGQGSYNSPLHF,TGTGCCAGCAGCTTGGGACAGGGGTCCTATAATTCACCCCTCCACTTT
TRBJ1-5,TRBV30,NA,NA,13,CAWSVEEFRPQHF,TGTGCCTGGAGTGTAGAGGAGTTTCGGCCCCAGCATTTT
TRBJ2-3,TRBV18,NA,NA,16,CASSLRQVETTDTQYF,TGTGCCAGCTCACTTCGACAGGTGGAAACAACAGATACGCAGTATTTT
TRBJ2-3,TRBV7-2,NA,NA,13,CASSFLATDTQYF,TGTGCCAGCAGCTTTTTAGCAACAGATACGCAGTATTTT
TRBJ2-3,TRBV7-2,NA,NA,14,CASSLASPGATQYF,TGTGCCAGCAGCTTAGCGTCCCCGGGGGCGACGCAGTATTTT
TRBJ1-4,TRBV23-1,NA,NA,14,CASTPEGSNEKLFF,TGCGCCAGCACCCCAGAAGGCTCTAATGAAAAACTGTTTTTT
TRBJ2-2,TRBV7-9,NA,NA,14,CASSSTAGSGELFF,TGTGCCAGCAGCTCGACGGCCGGGTCCGGGGAGCTGTTTTTT
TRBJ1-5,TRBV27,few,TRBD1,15,CASRTRTGGDQPQHF,TGTGCCAGCCGAACCCGGACAGGGGGGGATCAGCCCCAGCATTTT
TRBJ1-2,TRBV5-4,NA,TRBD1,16,CASSSGQGVFDYGYTF,TGTGCCAGCAGCTCTGGACAGGGGGTATTTGACTATGGCTACACCTTC
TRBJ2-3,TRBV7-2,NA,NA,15,CASSSLAAYADTQYF,TGTGCCAGCAGCTCCTTAGCGGCCTATGCAGATACGCAGTATTTT
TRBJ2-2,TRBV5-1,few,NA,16,CASSLDGVSGTGELFF,TGCGCCAGCAGCTTGGACGGAGTATCGGGCACCGGGGAGCTGTTTTTT
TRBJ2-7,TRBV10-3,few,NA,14,CAISPKDISYEQYF,TGTGCCATCAGTCCCAAGGACATCTCCTACGAGCAGTACTTC
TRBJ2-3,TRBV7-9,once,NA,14,CASSLGWGTDTQYF,TGTGCCAGCAGCTTGGGGTGGGGCACAGATACGCAGTATTTT
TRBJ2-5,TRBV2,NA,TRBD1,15,CATTGTGLQGETQYF,TGTGCCACAACCGGGACAGGCTTACAAGGGGAGACCCAGTACTTC
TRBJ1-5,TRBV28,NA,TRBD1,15,CASSPITGAMQPQHF,TGTGCCAGCAGCCCTATAACAGGGGCTATGCAGCCCCAGCATTTT
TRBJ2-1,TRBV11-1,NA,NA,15,CASSSKAASYNEQFF,TGTGCCAGCAGCTCAAAGGCAGCCTCCTACAATGAACAGTTCTTC
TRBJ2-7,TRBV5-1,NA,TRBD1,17,CASSLSGPGQGGYEQYF,TGCGCCAGCAGCCTATCGGGACCAGGACAGGGGGGCTACGAGCAGTACTTC
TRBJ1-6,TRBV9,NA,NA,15,CASSAQVSYNSPLHF,TGTGCCAGCAGCGCCCAGGTCTCCTATAATTCACCCCTCCACTTT
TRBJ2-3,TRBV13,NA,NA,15,CASSSRLEVTDTQYF,TGTGCCAGCAGCTCACGACTAGAGGTCACAGATACGCAGTATTTT
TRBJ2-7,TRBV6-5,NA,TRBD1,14,CASSSRTGAYEQYF,TGTGCCAGCAGTTCCCGGACAGGCGCCTACGAGCAGTACTTC
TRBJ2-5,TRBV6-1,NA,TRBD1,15,CASSRTGDYQETQYF,TGTGCCAGCAGCCGGACAGGGGATTACCAAGAGACCCAGTACTTC
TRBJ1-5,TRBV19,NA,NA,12,CASEVGNQPQHF,TGTGCCAGCGAAGTTGGTAATCAGCCCCAGCATTTT
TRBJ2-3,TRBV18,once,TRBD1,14,CASSRQGKGDTQYF,TGTGCCAGCTCACGACAGGGGAAGGGAGATACGCAGTATTTT
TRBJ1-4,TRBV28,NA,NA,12,CASSPPGEKLFF,TGTGCCAGCAGCCCCCCCGGGGAGAAACTGTTTTTT
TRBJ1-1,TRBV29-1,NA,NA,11,CSVVKAVDAFF,TGCAGCGTTGTAAAAGCGGTCGACGCTTTCTTT
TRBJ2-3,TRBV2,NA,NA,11,CASSFTDTQYF,TGTGCCAGCAGTTTCACAGATACGCAGTATTTT
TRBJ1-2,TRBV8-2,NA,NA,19,CGRIDESSATGSQTYGYTF,TGTGGCAGGATCGACGAGAGCAGCGCGACTGGCAGCCAGACCTATGGCTACACCTTC
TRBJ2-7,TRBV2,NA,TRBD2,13,CASSGQRGVSLYF,TGTGCCAGCAGCGGACAACGGGGGGTTTCGCTGTACTTC
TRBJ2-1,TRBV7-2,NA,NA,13,CASSLGYYNEQFF,TGTGCCAGCAGCTTAGGATACTACAATGAGCAGTTCTTC
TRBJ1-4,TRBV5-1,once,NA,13,CASSLSAGEKLFF,TGCGCCAGCAGCTTATCGGCGGGCGAAAAACTGTTTTTT
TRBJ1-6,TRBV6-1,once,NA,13,CASSPGLNSPLHF,TGTGCCAGCAGTCCGGGCCTAAATTCACCCCTCCACTTT